Reported below is one T cell receptor beta chain. As yet, its antigen is unknown. Isolation of PBMCs was performed on 9.5 to 10 ml fresh peripheral blood. The data derive from a study of T cells in Graves' hyperthyroidism and ophthalmopathy. Using RNA transcripts as the source, TCR beta CDR3 regions were amplified. HTBI primers drove first-round RT-PCR of the TCR CDR3. MiXCR was run by TCRdb on the multiplex PCR reads, yielding one entry per CDR3 protein. This sample carries about 400,000 distinct CDR3 sequences, 15% to 18% of them seen once, and the ten largest clones take about a quarter. Study-level findings and limits: Most thyroid clonotypes expanded above 0.001 appeared in blood too.

The sample comprised blood. This sequence originates from a woman aged 18-29 years with Graves' hyperthyroidism that later progressed to Graves' ophthalmopathy.

In DNA form, the CDR3 reads TGTGCCAGCAGCTTATTTGCGGATAATGAAAAACTGTTTTTT. The encoded protein is CASSLFADNEKLFF. The rearrangement links TRBV7-9 to TRBJ1-4; D remains ambiguous. Germline V gene lookup returns CDR1 SEHNR and CDR2 FQNEAQ (reference sequence). This CDR3 contains 14 residues. V was pared by 2 bases and J by 4 bases, with 8 bases between.